This T cell receptor beta chain was identified during a study of CXCR3-negative and CXCR3-positive naive CD8 T cells. Study-wide findings and caveats: Memory cells differed in TRBV-TRBJ usage, but naive CXCR3-negative and CXCR3-positive cells had similar usage.

Germline loops: CDR1 LNHNV, CDR2 YYDKDF (reference sequence). This CDR3 contains 16 residues. Its frequency marks this clonotype as medium-sized. Its antigen is as yet unknown. UMI-labeled TRB cDNA libraries were prepared by 5' RACE. TCRdb reprocessed the 5' RACE reads, with one entry per CDR3 protein and no DNA. This sample's table reports tens of thousands of distinct CDR3 sequences. This sequence was found in a human donor in good health. Some clones in this sample may be carry-over from other donors' samples. Sequences were obtained from memory CD8+ T cells from blood. The chain recombines TRBV15 with TRBJ2-3. This CDR3 reads CATSRGDGDGTDTQYF.